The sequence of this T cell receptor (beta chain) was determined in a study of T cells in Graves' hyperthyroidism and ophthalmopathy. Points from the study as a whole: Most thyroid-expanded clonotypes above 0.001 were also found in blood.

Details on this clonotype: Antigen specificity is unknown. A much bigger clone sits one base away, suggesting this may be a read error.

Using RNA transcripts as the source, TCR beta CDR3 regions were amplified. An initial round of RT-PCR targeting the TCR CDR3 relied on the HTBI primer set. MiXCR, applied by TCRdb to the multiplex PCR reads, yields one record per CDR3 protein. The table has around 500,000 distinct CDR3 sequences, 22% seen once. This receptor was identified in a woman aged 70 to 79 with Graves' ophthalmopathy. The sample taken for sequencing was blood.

CDR3 in amino acids: CASSQVQQETQYF. In nucleotides, the CDR3 is TGTGCCAGCAGCCAGGTACAGCAAGAGACCCAGTACTTC. The chain employs TRBV4-2 and TRBJ2-5; D not resolved. CDR3 size: 13 residues. V lost 3 bases and J 2 bases, leaving 7 bases between the germline ends. Germline V lookup: CDR1 LGHNA, CDR2 YNFKEQ.